The rows below give T cell receptor beta chains drawn from one sample of a study of T cell responses to AZD1222 COVID-19 vaccine. Data came from immunoSEQ multiplex PCR; TCRdb stores just in-frame clones and leaves some out. Of around 120,000 clones listed, around 92% are singletons. Here the sequenced sample was peripheral blood, taken on day 0 of AZD1222 vaccination. These receptors came from an adult in good health. The CDR3 runs from the conserved cysteine through the conserved F or W. Fields, in order: V gene, CDR3 length, J gene, clone size, D gene, CDR3 protein, CDR3 DNA. A D gene is named only where the DNA matches it firmly. A row's size may be missing; if present it is once, few, many or a size class.

>TRBV4-3|13|TRBJ1-6|NA|NA
CASSQAGEAPLHF
TGCGCCAGCAGCCAAGCCGGGGAAGCACCCCTCCACTTT
>TRBV5-4|14|TRBJ1-2|few|TRBD1
CASSSGTDRYGYTF
TGTGCCAGCAGCTCGGGGACAGACCGTTATGGCTACACCTTC
>TRBV7-9|13|TRBJ1-1|once|NA
CASSLRENTEAFF
TGTGCCAGCAGCTTAAGGGAGAACACTGAAGCTTTCTTT
>TRBV19|16|TRBJ2-7|NA|NA
CASSIDGAQRRYEQYF
TGTGCCAGTAGTATAGATGGGGCACAGCGGCGGTACGAGCAGTACTTC
>TRBV21-1|16|TRBJ2-5|once|NA
CASRRGAELYQETQYF
TGTGCCAGCAGAAGAGGGGCAGAATTATACCAAGAGACCCAGTACTTC
>TRBV19|14|TRBJ1-1|NA|NA
CASSIEEVNTEAFF
TGTGCCAGTAGTATAGAGGAAGTCAACACTGAAGCTTTCTTT
>TRBV6-1|15|TRBJ2-2|few|NA
CASSEVSPGTGELFF
TGTGCCAGCAGTGAAGTTTCTCCAGGCACCGGGGAGCTGTTTTTT
>TRBV21-1|14|TRBJ1-6|NA|NA
CASSGQGNNSPLHF
TGTGCCAGCAGCGGACAGGGAAATAATTCACCCCTCCACTTT
>TRBV3-1/TRBV3-2|22|TRBJ2-1|NA|NA
CASSQDSSGGSFVGGPYNEQFF
TGTGCCAGCAGCCAAGACTCCTCTGGCGGGTCGTTTGTGGGAGGACCCTACAATGAGCAGTTCTTC
>TRBV30|13|TRBJ2-3|NA|TRBD2
CAWSSGKGDTQYF
TGTGCCTGGTCCAGCGGGAAGGGAGATACGCAGTATTTT